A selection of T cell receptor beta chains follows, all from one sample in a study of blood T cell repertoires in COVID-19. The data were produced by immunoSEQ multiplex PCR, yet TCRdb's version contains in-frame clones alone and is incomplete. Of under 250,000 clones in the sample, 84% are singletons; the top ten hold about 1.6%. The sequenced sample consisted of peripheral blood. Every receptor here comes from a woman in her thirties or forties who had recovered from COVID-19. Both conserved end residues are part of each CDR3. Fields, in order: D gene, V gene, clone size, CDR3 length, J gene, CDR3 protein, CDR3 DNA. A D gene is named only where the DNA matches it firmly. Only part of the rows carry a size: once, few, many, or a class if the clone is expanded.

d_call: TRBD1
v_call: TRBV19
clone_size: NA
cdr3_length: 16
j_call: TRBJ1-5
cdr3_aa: CASSGTGTHSNQPQHF
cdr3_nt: TGTGCCAGTAGTGGGACAGGGACCCATAGCAATCAGCCCCAGCATTTT

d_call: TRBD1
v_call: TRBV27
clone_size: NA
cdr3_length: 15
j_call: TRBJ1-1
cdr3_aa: CASSLSAGGRTEAFF
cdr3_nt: TGTGCCAGCAGTTTATCGGCAGGGGGTCGTACTGAAGCTTTCTTT

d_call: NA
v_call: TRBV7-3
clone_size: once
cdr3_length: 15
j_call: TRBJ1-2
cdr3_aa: CASSLRGQGVYGYTF
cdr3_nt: TGTGCCAGCAGCTTAAGGGGGCAGGGAGTCTATGGCTACACCTTC

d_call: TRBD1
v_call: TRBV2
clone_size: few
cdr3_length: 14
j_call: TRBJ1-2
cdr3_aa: CASSYLDREYGYTF
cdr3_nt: TGTGCCAGCAGTTACCTAGACAGGGAGTATGGCTACACCTTC

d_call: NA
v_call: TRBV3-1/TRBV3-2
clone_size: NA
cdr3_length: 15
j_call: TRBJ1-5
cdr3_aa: CASSPGGGSSQPQHF
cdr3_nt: TGTGCCAGCAGCCCCGGGGGAGGGAGTAGTCAGCCCCAGCATTTT

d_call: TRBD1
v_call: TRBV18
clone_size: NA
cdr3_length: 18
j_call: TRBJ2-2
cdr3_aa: CASSPPFGQGVNTGELFF
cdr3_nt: TGTGCCAGCTCACCACCGTTCGGGCAGGGGGTAAACACCGGGGAGCTGTTTTTT

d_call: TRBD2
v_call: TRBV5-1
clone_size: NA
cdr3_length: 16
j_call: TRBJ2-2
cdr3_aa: CASSLAGGLNTGELFF
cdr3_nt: TGCGCCAGCAGCTTAGCGGGGGGCCTTAACACCGGGGAGCTGTTTTTT

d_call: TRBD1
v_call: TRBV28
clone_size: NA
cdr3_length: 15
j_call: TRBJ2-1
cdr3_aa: CASSSPDRAYNEQFF
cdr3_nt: TGTGCCAGCAGTTCCCCGGACAGGGCGTACAATGAGCAGTTCTTC

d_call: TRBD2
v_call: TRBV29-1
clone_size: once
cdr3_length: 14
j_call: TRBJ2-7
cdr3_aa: CSVQGTSGADEQYF
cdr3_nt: TGCAGCGTTCAGGGGACTAGCGGGGCTGACGAGCAGTACTTC

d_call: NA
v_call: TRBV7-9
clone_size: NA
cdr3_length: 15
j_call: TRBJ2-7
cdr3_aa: CASSLEWTESYEQYF
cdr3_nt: TGTGCCAGCAGCTTAGAGTGGACTGAGTCCTACGAGCAGTACTTC

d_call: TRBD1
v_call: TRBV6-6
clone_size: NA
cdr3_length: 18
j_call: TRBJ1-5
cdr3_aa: CASSPLQGELYSNQPQHF
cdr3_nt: TGTGCCAGCAGTCCACTACAGGGGGAGTTATATAGCAATCAGCCCCAGCATTTT

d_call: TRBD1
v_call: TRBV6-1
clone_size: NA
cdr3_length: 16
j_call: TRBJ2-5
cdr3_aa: CASSEARTGMGETQYF
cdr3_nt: TGTGCCAGCAGTGAAGCGCGGACAGGGATGGGAGAGACCCAGTACTTC

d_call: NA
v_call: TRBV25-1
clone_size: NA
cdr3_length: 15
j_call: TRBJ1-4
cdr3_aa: CASSKDGTTNEKLFF
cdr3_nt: TGTGCCAGCAGTAAGGACGGGACAACTAATGAAAAACTGTTTTTT

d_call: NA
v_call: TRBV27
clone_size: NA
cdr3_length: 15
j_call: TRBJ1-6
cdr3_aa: CASGLKDSSLSPLHF
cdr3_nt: TGTGCCAGCGGCTTGAAGGACAGCTCACTTTCACCCCTCCACTTT

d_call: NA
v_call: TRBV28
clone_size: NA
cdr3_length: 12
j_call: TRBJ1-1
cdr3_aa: CASTWQGTEAFF
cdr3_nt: TGTGCCAGCACCTGGCAGGGGACTGAAGCTTTCTTT

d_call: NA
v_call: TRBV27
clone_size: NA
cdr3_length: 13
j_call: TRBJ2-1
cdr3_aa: CASSFTPNNEQFF
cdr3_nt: TGTGCCAGCAGTTTCACACCCAACAATGAGCAGTTCTTC

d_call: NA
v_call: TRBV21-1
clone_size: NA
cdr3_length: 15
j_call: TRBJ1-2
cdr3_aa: CASSKRGSYPYGYTF
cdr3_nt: TGTGCCAGCAGCAAACGAGGCTCTTACCCCTATGGCTACACCTTC

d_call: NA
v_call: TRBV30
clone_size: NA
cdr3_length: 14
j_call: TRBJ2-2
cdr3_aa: CAWRNSGNTGELFF
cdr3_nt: TGTGCCTGGAGAAATAGCGGAAACACCGGGGAGCTGTTTTTT

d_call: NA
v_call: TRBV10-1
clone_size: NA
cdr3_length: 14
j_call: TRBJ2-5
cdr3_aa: CASSDRATQETQYF
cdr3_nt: TGCGCCAGCAGTGACAGGGCGACCCAAGAGACCCAGTACTTC